The rows below give T cell receptor beta chains drawn from one sample of a study of control samples from healthy donors and cancer patients. Data came from immunoSEQ multiplex PCR; TCRdb stores just in-frame clones and leaves some out. The table lists roughly 50,000 clones, around 97% of them singletons. The material sequenced was blood. These receptors originate from a woman between 25 and 40 years old in good health. Each CDR3 is given with its conserved first and last residue. The D gene is left open where the match is weak. Clone size is not always given. Where it is, it says once, few, many or a class for expanded clones.

v_gene: TRBV6-6
j_gene: TRBJ2-1
d_gene: NA
abundance: NA
CDR3aa: CASFNGLLNNEQFF
CDR3nt: TGTGCCAGCTTTAATGGACTACTCAACAATGAGCAGTTCTTC

v_gene: TRBV28
j_gene: TRBJ2-1
d_gene: TRBD2
abundance: NA
CDR3aa: CASSRLANEQFF
CDR3nt: TGTGCCAGCAGCAGACTAGCAAATGAGCAGTTCTTC

v_gene: TRBV7-9
j_gene: TRBJ2-1
d_gene: NA
abundance: NA
CDR3aa: CASSLGWPYNEQFF
CDR3nt: TGTGCCAGCAGCTTAGGTTGGCCGTACAATGAGCAGTTCTTC

v_gene: TRBV6-6
j_gene: TRBJ2-7
d_gene: TRBD2
abundance: NA
CDR3aa: CASSARGLAGDEQYF
CDR3nt: TGTGCCAGCAGTGCCCGGGGACTAGCGGGGGACGAGCAGTACTTC

v_gene: TRBV5-4
j_gene: TRBJ2-3
d_gene: NA
abundance: NA
CDR3aa: CASRGPGRNTDTQYF
CDR3nt: TGTGCCAGCAGGGGACCGGGACGAAACACAGATACGCAGTATTTT

v_gene: TRBV3-1/TRBV3-2
j_gene: TRBJ1-2
d_gene: NA
abundance: NA
CDR3aa: CASSPRSGVGGYTF
CDR3nt: TGTGCCAGCAGTCCAAGATCAGGTGTGGGAGGCTACACCTTC

v_gene: TRBV4-1
j_gene: TRBJ2-1
d_gene: NA
abundance: NA
CDR3aa: CASSHPAEPGEQFF
CDR3nt: TGCGCCAGCAGCCACCCGGCGGAGCCCGGTGAGCAGTTCTTC

v_gene: TRBV6-4
j_gene: TRBJ1-5
d_gene: NA
abundance: NA
CDR3aa: CASSPDGNQPQHF
CDR3nt: TGTGCCAGCAGCCCGGACGGCAATCAGCCCCAGCATTTT

v_gene: TRBV3-1/TRBV3-2
j_gene: TRBJ2-1
d_gene: TRBD2
abundance: once
CDR3aa: CASSQDLAGASHNEQFF
CDR3nt: TGTGCCAGCAGCCAAGACCTAGCGGGAGCGTCTCACAATGAGCAGTTCTTC

v_gene: TRBV6-1
j_gene: TRBJ2-1
d_gene: TRBD1
abundance: NA
CDR3aa: CASSGPPTGTGNEQFF
CDR3nt: TGTGCCAGCAGTGGGCCCCCCACCGGGACAGGCAATGAGCAGTTCTTC

v_gene: TRBV24-1
j_gene: TRBJ2-1
d_gene: TRBD2
abundance: NA
CDR3aa: CATSDPTSGRSYNEQFF
CDR3nt: TGTGCCACCAGTGACCCCACTAGCGGGCGCTCCTACAATGAGCAGTTCTTC

v_gene: TRBV18
j_gene: TRBJ2-2
d_gene: NA
abundance: NA
CDR3aa: CASSPVFPGTGELFF
CDR3nt: TGTGCCAGCTCACCAGTGTTTCCAGGAACGGGGGAGCTGTTTTTT

v_gene: TRBV5-1
j_gene: TRBJ2-3
d_gene: NA
abundance: NA
CDR3aa: CASSWDTDTQYF
CDR3nt: TGCGCCAGCAGTTGGGACACAGATACGCAGTATTTT

v_gene: TRBV5-4
j_gene: TRBJ1-1
d_gene: NA
abundance: NA
CDR3aa: CASTSGEDPEAFF
CDR3nt: TGTGCCAGCACCTCCGGGGAGGACCCTGAAGCTTTCTTT

v_gene: TRBV4-1
j_gene: TRBJ1-1
d_gene: NA
abundance: NA
CDR3aa: CASSQVGALNTEAFF
CDR3nt: TGCGCCAGCAGCCAAGTTGGGGCCCTGAACACTGAAGCTTTCTTT

v_gene: TRBV5-4
j_gene: TRBJ2-7
d_gene: NA
abundance: NA
CDR3aa: CASSTAEPSYEQYF
CDR3nt: TGTGCCAGCAGCACGGCAGAACCCTCCTACGAGCAGTACTTC

v_gene: TRBV3-1/TRBV3-2
j_gene: TRBJ2-1
d_gene: NA
abundance: NA
CDR3aa: CASSPRGYNEQFF
CDR3nt: TGTGCCAGCAGCCCGCGGGGTTACAATGAGCAGTTCTTC

v_gene: TRBV6-5
j_gene: TRBJ1-6
d_gene: NA
abundance: NA
CDR3aa: CASSWARNSPLHF
CDR3nt: TGTGCCAGCAGCTGGGCGAGGAATTCACCCCTCCACTTT

v_gene: TRBV7-8
j_gene: TRBJ2-7
d_gene: TRBD2
abundance: NA
CDR3aa: CASSYGLAGTYEQYF
CDR3nt: TGTGCCAGCAGCTATGGACTAGCGGGAACCTACGAGCAGTACTTC

v_gene: TRBV7-8
j_gene: TRBJ1-2
d_gene: TRBD1
abundance: once
CDR3aa: CASSPSTGTGGGTSLGYTF
CDR3nt: TGTGCCAGCAGCCCCTCAACCGGGACAGGGGGTGGTACAAGTCTTGGCTACACCTTC

v_gene: TRBV6-5
j_gene: TRBJ1-3
d_gene: NA
abundance: NA
CDR3aa: CASSFGGGGNTIYF
CDR3nt: TGTGCCAGCAGCTTCGGGGGGGGCGGAAACACCATATATTTT

v_gene: TRBV7-6
j_gene: TRBJ2-5
d_gene: NA
abundance: NA
CDR3aa: CASSLEPGQETQYF
CDR3nt: TGTGCCAGCAGCTTAGAACCGGGGCAAGAGACCCAGTACTTC

v_gene: TRBV18
j_gene: TRBJ2-7
d_gene: NA
abundance: NA
CDR3aa: CASSPPPGHASYEQYF
CDR3nt: TGTGCCAGCTCACCACCTCCGGGACATGCCTCCTACGAGCAGTACTTC

v_gene: TRBV15
j_gene: TRBJ1-5
d_gene: NA
abundance: NA
CDR3aa: CATSRQSNQPQHF
CDR3nt: TGTGCCACCAGCAGGCAATCAAACCAGCCCCAGCATTTT

v_gene: TRBV4-1
j_gene: TRBJ2-1
d_gene: TRBD2
abundance: NA
CDR3aa: CASSDTAAGNNEQFF
CDR3nt: TGCGCCAGCAGCGACACTGCAGCGGGAAACAATGAGCAGTTCTTC

v_gene: TRBV2
j_gene: TRBJ2-6
d_gene: NA
abundance: NA
CDR3aa: CASSDGTARSGANVLTF
CDR3nt: TGTGCCAGCAGTGATGGAACTGCACGCTCTGGGGCCAACGTCCTGACTTTC

v_gene: TRBV9
j_gene: TRBJ1-2
d_gene: NA
abundance: NA
CDR3aa: CASSGELAGYTF
CDR3nt: TGTGCCAGCAGCGGCGAACTAGCGGGCTACACCTTC

v_gene: TRBV27
j_gene: TRBJ2-1
d_gene: TRBD2
abundance: NA
CDR3aa: CASIKVGTFAGGPHEQFF
CDR3nt: TGTGCCAGCATTAAAGTGGGGACCTTTGCGGGAGGGCCACATGAGCAGTTCTTC

v_gene: TRBV19
j_gene: TRBJ1-2
d_gene: NA
abundance: NA
CDR3aa: CASREGTLDGYTF
CDR3nt: TGTGCCAGCCGTGAGGGGACGCTCGACGGCTACACCTTC

v_gene: TRBV11-2
j_gene: TRBJ1-4
d_gene: NA
abundance: NA
CDR3aa: CASSLGASREKLFF
CDR3nt: TGTGCCAGCAGCTTAGGGGCCTCCCGTGAAAAACTGTTTTTT

v_gene: TRBV6-5
j_gene: TRBJ1-1
d_gene: TRBD1
abundance: NA
CDR3aa: CASTLPTGWAFF
CDR3nt: TGTGCCAGCACACTACCGACAGGGTGGGCTTTCTTT

v_gene: TRBV6-5
j_gene: TRBJ1-2
d_gene: NA
abundance: NA
CDR3aa: CASSSGGVDGYTF
CDR3nt: TGTGCCAGCAGCTCCGGGGGGGTTGATGGCTACACCTTC

v_gene: TRBV6-1
j_gene: TRBJ1-6
d_gene: TRBD1
abundance: NA
CDR3aa: CASSDRTGGWVPLHF
CDR3nt: TGTGCCAGCAGTGACCGGACAGGGGGATGGGTACCCCTCCACTTT

v_gene: TRBV7-9
j_gene: TRBJ1-1
d_gene: NA
abundance: NA
CDR3aa: CASSTRTGTSAEAFF
CDR3nt: TGTGCCAGCTCGACCAGAACCGGGACCTCTGCTGAAGCTTTCTTT

v_gene: TRBV2
j_gene: TRBJ1-2
d_gene: NA
abundance: NA
CDR3aa: CASSGRQGRSYYGYTF
CDR3nt: TGTGCCAGCAGTGGGAGGCAGGGAAGGAGTTACTATGGCTACACCTTC

v_gene: TRBV23-1
j_gene: TRBJ2-2
d_gene: NA
abundance: NA
CDR3aa: CASSSGTPNTGELFF
CDR3nt: TGCGCCAGCAGTTCAGGGACCCCGAACACCGGGGAGCTGTTTTTT

v_gene: TRBV6-5
j_gene: TRBJ1-2
d_gene: NA
abundance: NA
CDR3aa: CASIETGYYGYTF
CDR3nt: TGTGCCAGCATCGAGACAGGTTACTATGGCTACACCTTC

v_gene: TRBV7-9
j_gene: TRBJ1-1
d_gene: NA
abundance: NA
CDR3aa: CASSRTTDLNTEAFF
CDR3nt: TGTGCCAGCAGCCGCACGACGGATCTGAACACTGAAGCTTTCTTT

v_gene: TRBV29-1
j_gene: TRBJ2-6
d_gene: NA
abundance: NA
CDR3aa: CSVEGGASGANVLTF
CDR3nt: TGCAGCGTTGAAGGGGGAGCCTCTGGGGCCAACGTCCTGACTTTC

v_gene: TRBV6-1
j_gene: TRBJ2-2
d_gene: NA
abundance: NA
CDR3aa: CASSEKRSRQGQTGELFF
CDR3nt: TGTGCCAGCAGTGAAAAGAGGAGTAGGCAGGGCCAGACCGGGGAGCTGTTTTTT

v_gene: TRBV13
j_gene: TRBJ2-5
d_gene: NA
abundance: NA
CDR3aa: CASRMRGMETQYF
CDR3nt: TGTGCCAGCAGGATGAGAGGGATGGAGACCCAGTACTTC

v_gene: TRBV5-1
j_gene: TRBJ2-7
d_gene: NA
abundance: NA
CDR3aa: CASSLYGSTSYEQYF
CDR3nt: TGCGCCAGCAGCTTGTACGGGAGTACGTCCTACGAGCAGTACTTC

v_gene: TRBV7-9
j_gene: TRBJ2-1
d_gene: NA
abundance: NA
CDR3aa: CASSLGTLNEQFF
CDR3nt: TGTGCCAGCAGCCTAGGGACTCTGAATGAGCAGTTCTTC

v_gene: TRBV18
j_gene: TRBJ1-5
d_gene: NA
abundance: NA
CDR3aa: CASSPFGDQPQHF
CDR3nt: TGTGCCAGCTCACCATTTGGGGATCAGCCCCAGCATTTT

v_gene: TRBV4-1
j_gene: TRBJ2-5
d_gene: NA
abundance: NA
CDR3aa: CASSQVLGSQETQYF
CDR3nt: TGCGCCAGCAGCCAAGTACTCGGGAGTCAGGAGACCCAGTACTTC

v_gene: TRBV5-6
j_gene: TRBJ2-5
d_gene: NA
abundance: NA
CDR3aa: CASSLGTKTQYF
CDR3nt: TGTGCCAGCAGCTTGGGGACCAAGACCCAGTACTTC

v_gene: TRBV27
j_gene: TRBJ1-4
d_gene: NA
abundance: few
CDR3aa: CASSLEQRGGGEKLFF
CDR3nt: TGTGCCAGCAGTTTAGAACAAAGGGGCGGAGGAGAAAAACTGTTTTTT

v_gene: TRBV21-1
j_gene: TRBJ1-1
d_gene: NA
abundance: NA
CDR3aa: CASSQAENTEAFF
CDR3nt: TGTGCCAGCAGCCAGGCGGAGAACACTGAAGCTTTCTTT